These 21 T cell receptor beta chains came from one sample sequenced in a study of breast tumors, draining lymph nodes, adjacent tissues. TCRdb redid the calling of the multiplex PCR reads with MiXCR, one entry per CDR3 protein. The sample consists of under 35,000 distinct CDR3 sequences, over 55% of them appearing once. Sample: breast tumor tissue. These receptors all come from a female donor with breast cancer. Some clones in this sample may be carry-over from other donors' samples.

CDR3 sequence reads: CATRGTSGSGTSCEQFF. CDR3 nucleotides: TGTGCCACCAGGGGGACTAGCGGGAGTGGAACGTCATGTGAGCAGTTCTTC. The V and J genes are TRBV24-1 and TRBJ2-1, with 14 bases matching TRBD2. V lost 7 bases to trimming and J lost 9 bases; unmatched junction nucleotides: 13. The CDR3 totals 17 residues. In germline, CDR1 is KGHDR, CDR2 SFDVKD.

This clonotype was recorded many times. The rearrangement uses TRBV20-1 and TRBJ1-2; perhaps TRBD1 as D (5 bases). Trimming pared 5 bases from V and 1 base from J, leaving 23 bases between. The CDR3 extends over 17 amino acids. Germline V gives CDR1 DFQATT, CDR2 SNEGSKA (reference sequence). CDR3 region: CSAEMPEEGVRNYGYTF. The DNA of the CDR3 is TGCAGTGCTGAGATGCCCGAGGAAGGGGTCCGTAACTATGGCTACACCTTC.

V gene TRBV20-1 combines with J gene TRBJ2-7, with 9 bases matching TRBD2. This CDR3 region has 15 residues. The V segment lost 6 bases and the J segment 2 bases; nucleotides outside the gene matches: 11. Germline loops: CDR1 DFQATT, CDR2 SNEGSKA (reference sequence). The CDR3: CSAIPSGGRAYEQYF. The CDR3 DNA sequence: TGCAGTGCAATCCCGTCGGGCGGGAGGGCCTACGAGCAGTACTTC.

J is TRBJ2-2 and V is TRBV20-1; no firm D call. The V gene lost 0 bases and the J gene lost 1 base, with 9 bases spanning the gap. Germline-derived CDR1 and CDR2 are DFQATT and SNEGSKA (reference sequence). The CDR3 length is 15 residues. The CDR3 DNA sequence: TGCAGTGCTAGAGATGGCGAGAGGAACACCGGGGAGCTGTTTTTT. Its protein product is CSARDGERNTGELFF.

This chain connects TRBV2 to TRBJ2-3; D is unclear. The CDR3 is 13 residues long. In germline, CDR1 is SNHLY, CDR2 FYNNEI. Trimming left V 3 bases short and J 5 bases short, with 9 bases between. DNA of the CDR3: TGTGCCAGCAGTGACGTCGAGGAAGATACGCAGTATTTT. Translating gives CASSDVEEDTQYF.

This sequence joins TRBV12-3 or TRBV12-4 and TRBJ1-4; TRBD1 matches 7 bases. The CDR3 has 18 residues. The V and J ends lost 1 base and 4 bases, in that order; junction bases with no gene match: 12. CDR3 sequence: CASSLDQGVAWLNEKLFF. For the CDR3, the DNA is TGTGCCAGCAGTTTAGATCAGGGGGTAGCATGGCTTAATGAAAAACTGTTTTTT.

The CDR3 is CSVAQDSQNQPQHF. The CDR3 nucleotides are TGCAGCGTGGCACAGGACAGCCAAAATCAGCCCCAGCATTTT. The chain carries TRBV29-1 and TRBJ1-5; D may be TRBD1 (6 bases). Trimming removed 6 bases from V and 4 bases from J, with 16 bases in between. Germline V gene sequence: CDR1 SQVTM, CDR2 ANQGSEA. This CDR3 region has 14 residues.

Many counts were recorded for this clonotype. The chain combines TRBV24-1 with TRBJ2-1; 7 bases are a match to TRBD2. CDR1 is KGHDR and CDR2 is SFDVKD in the germline V gene. The ends lost 5 bases at V and 2 bases at J; junction bases unmatched: 2. The CDR3 is made up of 14 amino acids. The CDR3 coding sequence is TGTGCCACCAGTGGCGGGGGTACCTACAATGAGCAGTTCTTC. Its protein product is CATSGGGTYNEQFF.

This clonotype came up once. V is TRBV25-1 and J is TRBJ2-1; a weak D match, TRBD1 (6 bases). The V end lost 8 bases, the J end lost 7 bases, and 9 bases lay between the germline ends. Per the germline V gene, CDR1 is MGHDK and CDR2 is SYGVNS. This CDR3 is built from 11 residues. The CDR3 DNA follows: TGTGCCAGCTCAACAGGGAATGAGCAGTTCTTC. Protein: CASSTGNEQFF.

The CDR3 reads CSARSNSGRAGTDTQYF. The CDR3 coding sequence is TGCAGTGCTAGGTCCAATAGCGGGAGGGCCGGCACAGATACGCAGTATTTT. The genes are TRBV20-1 and TRBJ2-3; 11 positions agree with TRBD2. Germline V gene lookup returns CDR1 DFQATT and CDR2 SNEGSKA (reference sequence). The CDR3 length is 17 residues. The junction had 9 bases not matched to a gene; V was cut back by 3 bases and J by 1 base.

The genes are TRBV15 and TRBJ1-2; D is ambiguous. V lost 0 bases and J lost 8, with 16 bases in between. The germline CDR1 and CDR2 sequences are LNHNV and YYDKDF (reference sequence). The CDR3 is 15 amino acids. This chain's CDR3 is CATSREGLGLRGYTF. CDR3 bases: TGTGCCACCAGCAGAGAAGGCCTGGGGTTGAGAGGCTACACCTTC.

The gene calls are TRBV2 and TRBJ2-7; D ambiguous. The CDR3 extends over 11 amino acids. V was cut by 6 bases and J by 0 bases, with 3 bases left in between. In germline, CDR1 is SNHLY, CDR2 FYNNEI. This chain's CDR3 is CASRVSYEQYF. CDR3 DNA: TGTGCCAGCAGGGTCTCCTACGAGCAGTACTTC.

The genes are TRBV20-1 and TRBJ2-3; D is perhaps TRBD2 (6 bases). Germline CDR1 reads DFQATT; CDR2 reads SNEGSKA (reference sequence). V was trimmed by 1 base and J by 1 base, leaving 9 bases between them. The CDR3 length is 14 residues. In DNA form, the CDR3 reads TGCAGTGCTAGAGTGCCTAGCGGCACAGATACGCAGTATTTT. The encoded protein is CSARVPSGTDTQYF.

This chain uses TRBV19 with TRBJ1-5; 7 bases agree with TRBD1. The trim removed 5 bases at V and 7 bases at J, leaving 11 bases unmatched. The CDR3 spans 15 residues. CDR1 and CDR2 (germline): LNHDA, SQIVND (reference sequence). The chain's CDR3 is CASSSDRRREQPQHF. In DNA form, the CDR3 reads TGTGCCAGTAGTTCGGACAGGCGTAGGGAGCAGCCCCAGCATTTT. Full variable domain (outside the CDR3, taken from reference TRBV19 and TRBJ1-5): DGGITQSPKYLFRKEGQNVTLSCEQNLNHDAMYWYRQDPGQGLRLIYYSQIVNDFQKGDIAEGYSVSREKKESFPLTVTSAQKNPTAFYLCASSSDRRREQPQHFGDGTRLSIL.

This clonotype was recorded at least ten times. One junction end does not reproduce the germline sequence, and a read error may be involved. The gene calls are TRBV7-8 and TRBJ2-5; TRBD2 aligns across 10 bases. Germline V gene lookup returns CDR1 SGHVS and CDR2 FQNEAQ. The CDR3 consists of 15 residues. CDR3: CASSPLAGSPGTQHF. Written as DNA, the CDR3 is TGTGCCAGCAGCCCACTAGCGGGGTCCCCGGGGACCCAGCACTTC.

Many counts were recorded for this clonotype. A much larger clone is a single base away; this may be a read error. The J gene is TRBJ1-3, the V gene TRBV6-5; TRBD1 is a possible D gene (6 bases). Germline lookup yields CDR1 MNHEY and CDR2 SVGAGI. This CDR3 region has 14 residues. The CDR3 here is CASSHSQGRNTIYF. CDR3 nucleotide sequence: TGTGCCAGCAGTCACTCACAGGGACGGAACACCATATATTTT.

J is TRBJ1-6 and V is TRBV12-3 or TRBV12-4, with D unresolved. V was pared by 3 bases and J by 10 bases, with 13 bases between. This CDR3 region has 14 residues. CDR3: CASSLQARSSPLHF. The CDR3 DNA is TGTGCCAGCAGTTTGCAGGCCCGGAGCTCACCCCTCCACTTT.

The V gene is TRBV5-4, the J gene TRBJ2-1, with 8 bases identical to TRBD2. The germline V gene encodes CDR1 SGHNT and CDR2 YYREEE (reference sequence). There are 15 residues in the CDR3. J was trimmed by 9 bases and V by 2 bases; bases with no gene match: 10. CDR3 sequence (DNA): TGTGCCAGCAGCTTTGTTAGCGGGGTCGGCGGTGAGCAGTTCTTC. Protein: CASSFVSGVGGEQFF.

This clonotype was counted only a few times. One junction end does not reproduce the germline sequence, and a read error may be involved. The V call is TRBV7-7, the J call TRBJ2-7; D is unclear. Germline V CDR1 and CDR2: SSHAT, FNYEAQ (reference sequence). CDR3 length: 14 amino acids. CDR3 sequence: CASSVEARIYEQYF. DNA of the CDR3: TGTGCTAGCAGCGTAGAGGCCCGGATCTACGAGCAGTACTTC.

This clonotype was detected many times. J is TRBJ2-7 and V is TRBV6-1; 8 nucleotides align to TRBD2. Looked up from germline, CDR1 is MNHNS and CDR2 is SASEGT. With 7 bases clipped from V and 7 bases from J, the junction kept 15 bases outside the gene matches. The CDR3 consists of 15 residues. CDR3 in DNA: TGTGCCAGCATGGGACTAGTGGATTTAGACTTTGAGCAGTACTTC. The encoded protein is CASMGLVDLDFEQYF.

The chain links TRBV3-1 to TRBJ1-2; 7 bases fit TRBD1. Germline CDR1 reads LGHDT; CDR2 reads YNNKEL (reference sequence). The CDR3 extends over 15 amino acids. J gave up 7 bases and V 4 bases, and 12 bases lay outside the gene matches. For the CDR3, the DNA is TGTGCCAGCAGCCCGGACAGGAAAGGGGTTGCTGGCTACACCTTC. Translation: CASSPDRKGVAGYTF.